This entry describes one T cell receptor beta chain. Its cognate antigen is unknown. In the PCR, 60 Vbeta and 13 Jbeta primers were used. Using immunoSEQ multiplex PCR, the repertoire was profiled, and TCRdb retains in-frame clones only, with some absent. This table has 140,000 to 150,000 clones, about 64% appearing once. This CDR3 has 15 amino acids. Deletions cut 0 bases from V and 3 bases from J, with 10 bases between. CDR1 is MNHEY and CDR2 is SVGAGI in the germline V gene. The data are from a study of cytomegalovirus exposure and HLA in healthy donors. Points from the study as a whole: In an earlier analysis, in some 500 donors, most V segments appeared productive either ~87% or ~30% of the time. Apart from CMV serostatus, no immune exposure information was available.

The source is a man in his 60s in good health and CMV-seronegative. Material for sequencing was PBMCs. The chain joins TRBV6-5 to TRBJ2-3, with D hard to call. CDR3 coding DNA: TGTGCCAGCAGTTACTCAAACGGAGAGACAGATACGCAGTATTTT. Translation gives CASSYSNGETDTQYF.